One sample yielded the 21 T cell receptor beta chains listed below, sequenced in a study of blood T cell repertoires in COVID-19. Data came from immunoSEQ multiplex PCR; TCRdb stores just in-frame clones and leaves some out. The repertoire consists of 250,000 or so clones, with under 95% occurring once and the leading ten covering 2.5% to 3%. The sequencing sample was made of PBMCs or T cells enriched from blood (not recorded which). These receptors all come from a man aged 35-49 years who had been exposed to COVID-19.

The chain joins TRBV7-9 to TRBJ1-2, with 10 bases lining up with TRBD1. V gave up 4 bases and J gave up 7 bases; unmatched junction bases: 6. The CDR3 contains 14 residues. Germline CDR1 is SEHNR and CDR2 is FQNEAQ (reference sequence). The CDR3 loop reads CASSSGQGRGGYTF. CDR3 coding DNA: TGTGCCAGCAGCTCGGGACAGGGGAGAGGTGGCTACACCTTC.

The chain links TRBV11-1 to TRBJ1-1; the D is unclear. V was clipped by 2 bases and J by 12 bases, with 10 bases between them. CDR3 size: 11 residues. Germline CDR1 and CDR2: SGHAT and FQDESV (reference sequence). For the CDR3, the DNA is TGTGCCAGCAGCTTAAGTCGAGTAACTTTCTTT. Translation: CASSLSRVTFF.

This clone was seen only once. The rearrangement uses TRBV18 and TRBJ1-4; the D is unclear. CDR1 and CDR2 (germline): KGHSH, LQKENI. Trimming took 2 bases from V and 3 from J, leaving 13 bases between them. CDR3 length equals 16 residues. This chain's CDR3 is CASSPITGPSNEKLFF. For the CDR3, the DNA is TGTGCCAGCTCACCAATAACTGGGCCTTCTAATGAAAAACTGTTTTTT.

The chain carries TRBV19 and TRBJ1-1; D possibly corresponds to TRBD1 (5 bases). Per germline, CDR1 LNHDA and CDR2 SQIVND (reference sequence). The CDR3 sequence is 16 residues long. Trimming removed 1 base from V and 0 bases from J, with 12 bases in between. CDR3 in DNA: TGTGCCAGTAGTATAGGACAGAGTGCGTTGAACACTGAAGCTTTCTTT. It specifies CASSIGQSALNTEAFF.

V is TRBV30 and J is TRBJ1-2; tentative D call: TRBD1 (5 bases). CDR1 GTSNPN and CDR2 SVGIG come from the germline V gene (reference sequence). V was pared by 1 base and J by 7 bases, with 13 bases between. The CDR3 has 13 residues. CDR3 coding DNA: TGTGCCTGGAGTGGAGGACACTCCACTGGCTACACCTTC. This gives the protein CAWSGGHSTGYTF. The whole variable domain, remainder taken from reference TRBV30 and TRBJ1-2, is SQTIHQWPATLVQPVGSPLSLECTVEGTSNPNLYWYRQAAGRGLQLLFYSVGIGQISSEVPQNLSASRPQDRQFILSSKKLLLSDSGFYLCAWSGGHSTGYTFGSGTRLTVV.

The chain carries TRBV12-3 or TRBV12-4 and TRBJ2-1, with 8 bases aligning to TRBD2. The V and J ends lost 3 bases and 9 bases, in that order; junction bases with no gene match: 1. There are 12 residues in the CDR3. The CDR3 region is CASSFLAGEQFF. DNA of the CDR3: TGTGCCAGCAGTTTTCTAGCGGGTGAGCAGTTCTTC.

This rearrangement joins TRBV4-2 to TRBJ1-5; no clear D gene. Trimming cost V 0 bases and J 4 bases, with 7 bases left between them. The germline V gene has CDR1 LGHNA and CDR2 YNFKEQ. The CDR3 has 14 amino acids. The CDR3: CASSQETANQPQHF. For the CDR3, the DNA is TGTGCCAGCAGCCAAGAAACAGCTAATCAGCCCCAGCATTTT.

The chain employs TRBV11-2 and TRBJ2-7; a weak D match, TRBD2 (6 bases). CDR3 length: 14 residues. Looked up from germline, CDR1 is SGHAT and CDR2 is FQNNGV. V lost 5 bases and J 4 bases, leaving 15 bases between the germline ends. CDR3 loop: CASSLTGDRYEQYF. In DNA, the CDR3 is TGTGCCAGCAGCCTCACGGGGGACCGGTACGAGCAGTACTTC.

The V gene is TRBV7-2, the J gene TRBJ2-1, with D uncertain. Germline V CDR1 and CDR2: SGHTA, FQGNSA. Trimming took off 4 bases at V and 8 bases at J, with 9 bases between the two ends. The CDR3 length is 12 residues. The CDR3 reads CASSSYLYEQFF. For the CDR3, the DNA is TGTGCCAGCAGCTCGTATCTCTATGAGCAGTTCTTC. The full variable domain, its missing parts supplied by reference TRBV7-2 and TRBJ2-1, is GAGVSQSPSNKVTEKGKDVELRCDPISGHTALYWYRQSLGQGLEFLIYFQGNSAPDKSGLPSDRFSAERTGGSVSTLTIQRTQQEDSAVYLCASSSYLYEQFFGPGTRLTVL.

The V and J genes are TRBV19 and TRBJ2-7; 7 nucleotides match TRBD1. Germline V CDR1 and CDR2: LNHDA, SQIVND (reference sequence). This CDR3 is 13 amino acids long. After removal of 2 bases from V and 3 bases from J, the junction contained 1 base not matched to a gene. CDR3 sequence reads: CASSITGDYEQYF. The CDR3 region has the DNA TGTGCCAGTAGTATAACAGGGGACTACGAGCAGTACTTC.

This clone was observed a few times. The chain has TRBV14 and TRBJ1-3; D uncertain. The V end was cut by 6 bases, the J end by 8 bases, with 17 bases between. The CDR3 contains 14 residues. The germline V gene has CDR1 SGHDN and CDR2 FVKESK. The CDR3 coding sequence is TGTGCCAGCAGTCCTGGTTTAGTCGGGGACACCATATATTTT. Encoded protein: CASSPGLVGDTIYF.

This clone was counted once. This chain uses TRBV5-5 with TRBJ2-7, with D uncertain. CDR3 length equals 13 residues. Germline-derived CDR1 and CDR2 are SGHKS and YYEKEE (reference sequence). V was pared by 2 bases and J by 4 bases, with 10 bases between. The CDR3 bases are TGTGCCAGCAGCTTCTCAGGCCAGTACGAGCAGTACTTC. Residues: CASSFSGQYEQYF.

This sequence joins TRBV9 and TRBJ2-1; D unclear. CDR3 length equals 14 residues. From germline, CDR1 is SGDLS and CDR2 YYNGEE. V was cut by 4 bases and J by 5 bases, with 13 bases left in between. The CDR3 DNA reads TGTGCCAGCAGCCCAAGACACGAAGACAATGAGCAGTTCTTC. It yields the protein CASSPRHEDNEQFF.

The gene calls are TRBV7-9 and TRBJ1-1, with D hard to call. Per the germline V gene, CDR1 is SEHNR and CDR2 is FQNEAQ (reference sequence). Trimming left V 2 bases short and J 5 bases short, with 15 bases between. The CDR3 sequence is 15 residues long. The CDR3: CASSLFSQVLTEAFF. The CDR3 nucleotides are TGTGCCAGCAGCTTATTTAGTCAGGTATTAACTGAAGCTTTCTTT.

The chain has TRBV6-1 and TRBJ2-1, with D unresolved. Germline CDR1 and CDR2: MNHNS and SASEGT. This CDR3 has 15 residues. V was clipped by 3 bases and J by 0 bases, with 9 bases between them. The CDR3 sequence is CASSDVESSYNEQFF. For the CDR3, the DNA is TGTGCCAGCAGTGACGTAGAAAGCTCCTACAATGAGCAGTTCTTC.

J is TRBJ1-5 and V is TRBV2; D is ambiguous. V was pared by 3 bases and J by 5 bases, with 5 bases between. This CDR3 region has 12 residues. Looked up from germline, CDR1 is SNHLY and CDR2 is FYNNEI. The chain's CDR3 is CASSDPDQPQHF. The CDR3 nucleotides read TGTGCCAGCAGTGACCCAGATCAGCCCCAGCATTTT.

The chain joins TRBV6-1 to TRBJ1-2; D is unclear. Germline V gives CDR1 MNHNS, CDR2 SASEGT. The V end lost 3 bases, the J end lost 5 bases, and 16 bases lay between the germline ends. This CDR3 is 15 amino acids long. The CDR3 sequence is CASSDVRRGSYGYTF. CDR3 DNA sequence: TGTGCCAGCAGTGACGTAAGACGGGGAAGTTATGGCTACACCTTC.

J is TRBJ2-1 and V is TRBV6-4; 8 nucleotides match TRBD2. The CDR3 length is 16 residues. With V trimmed by 4 bases and J by 9 bases, 14 bases remained unmatched. Germline V gene sequence: CDR1 MRHNA, CDR2 SNTAGT. DNA of the CDR3: TGTGCCAGCAGTGCGGGCGCGGGAGGCTCGGGGCCTGAGCAGTTCTTC. Amino acid sequence: CASSAGAGGSGPEQFF.

The gene calls are TRBV5-1 and TRBJ2-7, with 8 nucleotides matching TRBD2. CDR1 is SGHRS, CDR2 YFSETQ, per germline. This CDR3 has 16 amino acids. After removal of 5 bases from V and 3 bases from J, the junction contained 13 bases not matched to a gene. The CDR3 DNA reads as TGCGCCAGCAGAAGGGGGACTAGTCGGGAGGTCTACGAGCAGTACTTC. Its translation is CASRRGTSREVYEQYF.

V gene TRBV7-9 combines with J gene TRBJ1-1; the D is unclear. The CDR3 covers 12 residues. Trimming shortened V by 5 bases and J by 7 bases, and 11 bases separated the two germline ends. The V gene's germline CDR1 is SEHNR and CDR2 FQNEAQ (reference sequence). Written as DNA, the CDR3 is TGTGCCAGCAGCGCAGAGGGATTTGAAGCTTTCTTT. Translated: CASSAEGFEAFF. Using reference TRBV7-9 and TRBJ1-1 for the parts outside the CDR3, the full variable domain is DTGVSQNPRHKITKRGQNVTFRCDPISEHNRLYWYRQTLGQGPEFLTYFQNEAQLEKSRLLSDRFSAERPKGSFSTLEIQRTEQGDSAMYLCASSAEGFEAFFGQGTRLTVV.

Here the CDR3 DNA reads TGTGCCACCAGCAGCGGACAGGTGTCTTACGAGCAGTACTTC. It translates to CATSSGQVSYEQYF. The chain recombines TRBV15 with TRBJ2-7; TRBD1 aligns across 7 bases. The germline CDR1 and CDR2 sequences are LNHNV and YYDKDF (reference sequence). V was clipped by 3 bases and J by 4 bases; unmatched bases: 6. The CDR3 has 14 amino acids. Full variable domain (rest looked up from reference TRBV15 and TRBJ2-7): DAMVIQNPRYQVTQFGKPVTLSCSQTLNHNVMYWYQQKSSQAPKLLFHYYDKDFNNEADTPDNFQSRRPNTSFCFLDIRSPGLGDTAMYLCATSSGQVSYEQYFGPGTRLTVT.